Presented here are 20 T cell receptor beta chains from one specimen sequenced in a study of blood T cell repertoires in COVID-19 (dated by TCRdb to about 2020). The library was generated by the immunoSEQ multiplex PCR assay. The source is immuneACCESS, and TCRdb retained only in-frame sequences with V and J called. Part of the clones is not carried over; for the studies checked, unresolved V genes explain less than half of this, and the remainder is unexplained. The sample profile shows about 16,000 clones; around 92% of them were found once. Around 5% of the sample goes to the ten largest clones. The sequenced sample consisted of peripheral blood. The receptors were gathered from a human donor in a cohort sampled during active COVID-19.

The V gene is TRBV27, the J gene TRBJ2-7, with TRBD1 as a possible D gene (6 bases). Between the trimmed V and J ends, which lost 2 bases and 1 base, there was a span of 12 bases. This CDR3 region has 15 residues. Germline V gene data show CDR1 as MNHEY and CDR2 as SMNVEV (reference sequence). CDR3 loop: CASSLAITGSYEQYF. The CDR3 DNA reads as TGTGCCAGCAGTTTAGCGATTACAGGGTCCTACGAGCAGTACTTC.

The chain combines TRBV9 with TRBJ1-1; 9 nucleotides align to TRBD1. The CDR3 spans 16 residues. V lost 0 bases and J lost 0; bases outside the gene matches: 3. Germline loops: CDR1 SGDLS, CDR2 YYNGEE. This CDR3 is CASSVGTGVMNTEAFF. The DNA of the CDR3 is TGTGCCAGCAGCGTAGGGACAGGGGTAATGAACACTGAAGCTTTCTTT.

The V gene is TRBV7-2, the J gene TRBJ1-5; TRBD1 aligns across 7 bases. There are 14 residues in the CDR3. The V and J ends lost 3 bases and 7 bases, in that order; junction bases with no gene match: 6. Germline CDR1 reads SGHTA; CDR2 reads FQGNSA. The CDR3 here is CASSLTGYGQPQHF. The CDR3 DNA is TGTGCCAGCAGCTTGACAGGGTATGGACAGCCCCAGCATTTT.

The genes are TRBV7-2 and TRBJ2-5; 7 positions match TRBD1. V lost 1 base and J lost 1; bases outside the gene matches: 3. The CDR3 covers 15 residues. The germline V gene has CDR1 SGHTA and CDR2 FQGNSA. CDR3 bases: TGTGCCAGCAGCTTAGGACAGGGTGTCCAAGAGACCCAGTACTTC. As protein: CASSLGQGVQETQYF. The full variable domain, rest sourced from reference TRBV7-2 and TRBJ2-5, is GAGVSQSPSNKVTEKGKDVELRCDPISGHTALYWYRQSLGQGLEFLIYFQGNSAPDKSGLPSDRFSAERTGGSVSTLTIQRTQQEDSAVYLCASSLGQGVQETQYFGPGTRLLVL.

The chain combines TRBV30 with TRBJ2-7; D possibly corresponds to TRBD1 (9 bases). Germline V gene data show CDR1 as GTSNPN and CDR2 as SVGIG (reference sequence). This CDR3 region has 16 residues. The V end lost 1 base, the J end lost 7 bases, and 23 bases lay between the germline ends. CDR3 sequence: CAWSGRTGGSGREQYF. CDR3 nucleotide sequence: TGTGCCTGGAGTGGCCGAACAGGGGGCAGCGGGAGAGAGCAGTACTTC.

The chain is built from TRBV19 and TRBJ2-7; 7 bases map to TRBD1. The germline V gene has CDR1 LNHDA and CDR2 SQIVND (reference sequence). The ends lost 4 bases at V and 2 bases at J; junction bases unmatched: 8. The CDR3 covers 15 residues. As DNA, the CDR3 is TGTGCCAGTAGTAGTCTGAGACAGGGAACCTACGAGCAGTACTTC. Translated, it gives CASSSLRQGTYEQYF.

The rearrangement joins TRBV4-1 to TRBJ1-6; D call uncertain. Trimming removed 0 bases at V and 6 bases at J, with 9 bases between. This CDR3 contains 15 residues. The V gene's germline CDR1 is MGHRA and CDR2 YSYEKL. This CDR3 reads CASSQESIPNSPLHF. The CDR3 DNA sequence: TGCGCCAGCAGCCAAGAGAGTATACCTAATTCACCCCTCCACTTT.

The gene calls are TRBV9 and TRBJ2-1, with D uncertain. There are 13 residues in the CDR3. Trimming cost V 0 bases and J 8 bases, with 9 bases left between them. Germline lookup yields CDR1 SGDLS and CDR2 YYNGEE. CDR3 protein: CASSVEHEDEQFF. CDR3 sequence (DNA): TGTGCCAGCAGCGTAGAACACGAGGATGAGCAGTTCTTC.

CDR3 loop: CASRGANHQPQHF. The CDR3 nucleotides are TGTGCCAGTAGGGGGGCGAATCATCAGCCCCAGCATTTT. The chain employs TRBV19 and TRBJ1-5, with D possibly TRBD1 on 6 matching bases. Germline CDR1 reads LNHDA; CDR2 reads SQIVND (reference sequence). The CDR3 is made up of 13 amino acids. V was shortened by 6 bases and J by 5 bases, with 11 bases between the two germline ends.

The chain combines TRBV11-2 with TRBJ2-7, with TRBD1 identical over 7 bases. Germline loops: CDR1 SGHAT, CDR2 FQNNGV. CDR3 length equals 15 residues. J gave up 4 bases and V 5 bases, and 11 bases lay outside the gene matches. The CDR3 loop is CASSRQGQYSYEQYF. The CDR3 DNA reads TGTGCCAGCAGCCGGCAGGGACAGTACAGTTACGAGCAGTACTTC.

The chain links TRBV6-2 or TRBV6-3 to TRBJ2-1, with TRBD2 matching over 7 bases. Looked up from germline, CDR1 is MNHEY and CDR2 is SVGEGT. The CDR3 is 15 amino acids. J gave up 3 bases and V 0 bases, and 2 bases lay outside the gene matches. The CDR3 DNA follows: TGTGCCAGCAGTTACTCGGCGGGAGACTACAATGAGCAGTTCTTC. Encoded protein: CASSYSAGDYNEQFF.

This sequence joins TRBV7-8 and TRBJ2-1, with TRBD1 matching over 9 bases. Germline CDR1 reads SGHVS; CDR2 reads FQNEAQ. V shed 1 base and J 8 bases; nucleotides not matched to a gene: 9. This CDR3 is built from 16 residues. The chain's CDR3 is CASSLGGTGRQDEQFF. The CDR3 DNA is TGTGCCAGCAGCTTAGGGGGGACAGGGAGGCAGGATGAGCAGTTCTTC.

V usage is TRBV2 and J usage is TRBJ2-7; D possibly corresponds to TRBD1 (5 bases). The CDR3 is 16 residues long. Trimming took 6 bases from V and 4 from J, leaving 22 bases between them. The germline V gene encodes CDR1 SNHLY and CDR2 FYNNEI. This CDR3 is CASSPPDGAASYEQYF. Written as DNA, the CDR3 is TGTGCCAGCAGCCCCCCTGATGGGGCAGCATCTTACGAGCAGTACTTC.

As regards this clone: Other DNA sequences of this sample code for an identical CDR3. The chain uses TRBV19 and TRBJ1-1; tentative D call: TRBD1 (5 bases). This CDR3 has 14 amino acids. Germline CDR1 LNHDA, CDR2 SQIVND (reference sequence). Trimming removed 3 bases at V and 0 bases at J, with 8 bases between. DNA for the CDR3: TGTGCCAGTAGTATTGGGGGGATGAACACTGAAGCTTTCTTT. This codes for CASSIGGMNTEAFF.

The J gene is TRBJ2-7, the V gene TRBV7-2; 12 bases fit TRBD2. Germline CDR1 SGHTA, CDR2 FQGNSA. The CDR3 is 16 amino acids. With 6 bases clipped from V and 0 bases from J, the junction kept 6 bases outside the gene matches. Here the CDR3 reads CASSRLAGASSYEQYF. The CDR3 coding sequence is TGTGCCAGCAGTCGACTAGCGGGGGCTTCCTCCTACGAGCAGTACTTC.

This sequence joins TRBV19 and TRBJ2-3, with 8 bases lining up with TRBD2. The junction had 10 bases not matched to a gene; V was cut back by 7 bases and J by 4 bases. CDR3 length: 15 residues. Germline loops: CDR1 LNHDA, CDR2 SQIVND (reference sequence). The CDR3 spells CASTTGLGVSDTQYF. DNA for the CDR3: TGTGCCAGTACTACGGGACTAGGGGTCTCAGATACGCAGTATTTT.

The J gene is TRBJ1-1, the V gene TRBV7-8, with D tentatively TRBD1 (5 bases). The length of the CDR3 is 16 residues. Trimming shortened V by 3 bases and J by 3 bases, and 17 bases separated the two germline ends. Looked up from germline, CDR1 is SGHVS and CDR2 is FQNEAQ. The CDR3, as DNA: TGTGCCAGCAGCTTTACGGGAGGGGCTTGGGACACTGAAGCTTTCTTT. Translated: CASSFTGGAWDTEAFF.

The V and J genes are TRBV2 and TRBJ1-2; possible D gene TRBD1, 5 bases. Germline CDR1 reads SNHLY; CDR2 reads FYNNEI. Deletions cut 7 bases from V and 0 bases from J, with 12 bases between. The CDR3 loop spans 14 amino acids. CDR3 nucleotide sequence: TGTGCCAGCAATTACAGGAGTTCTAACTATGGCTACACCTTC. Translation gives CASNYRSSNYGYTF.

This chain joins TRBV6-2 or TRBV6-3 and TRBJ2-5, with D unresolved. Trimming pared 2 bases from V and 5 bases from J, leaving 6 bases between. The germline V gene encodes CDR1 MNHEY and CDR2 SVGEGT. CDR3 length equals 12 residues. In nucleotides, the CDR3 is TGTGCCAGCAGTTACAATCGGGAGACCCAGTACTTC. Translation: CASSYNRETQYF.

This rearrangement joins TRBV19 to TRBJ1-3; 7 bases align to TRBD1. CDR1 is LNHDA, CDR2 SQIVND, per germline (reference sequence). V lost 4 bases and J lost 4; bases outside the gene matches: 7. This CDR3 spans 15 amino acids. In nucleotides, the CDR3 is TGTGCCAGTAGTAACCAGGGGACAGCCGGAAACACCATATATTTT. It is translated as CASSNQGTAGNTIYF.